The present T cell receptor (beta chain) was sequenced within a study of T cell changes during pregnancy in multiple sclerosis. Only in-frame clones appear in the TCRdb table, and some are missing; sequencing was by immunoSEQ multiplex PCR. Of roughly 30,000 clones listed, about 92% are singletons. CDR1 is SGHTA and CDR2 is FQGNSA in the germline V gene. This CDR3 region has 12 residues. J was trimmed by 12 bases and V by 4 bases; bases with no gene match: 2. Material: CD4+ T cells from peripheral blood mononuclear cells, obtained in the second trimester of pregnancy. This TCR derives from a female donor with multiple sclerosis, enrolled in a pregnancy study. V usage is TRBV7-2 and J usage is TRBJ2-1; 11 positions agree with TRBD1. As DNA, the CDR3 is TGTGCCAGCAGCTGGACAGGGGGCCGGCAGTTCTTC. It is translated as CASSWTGGRQFF.